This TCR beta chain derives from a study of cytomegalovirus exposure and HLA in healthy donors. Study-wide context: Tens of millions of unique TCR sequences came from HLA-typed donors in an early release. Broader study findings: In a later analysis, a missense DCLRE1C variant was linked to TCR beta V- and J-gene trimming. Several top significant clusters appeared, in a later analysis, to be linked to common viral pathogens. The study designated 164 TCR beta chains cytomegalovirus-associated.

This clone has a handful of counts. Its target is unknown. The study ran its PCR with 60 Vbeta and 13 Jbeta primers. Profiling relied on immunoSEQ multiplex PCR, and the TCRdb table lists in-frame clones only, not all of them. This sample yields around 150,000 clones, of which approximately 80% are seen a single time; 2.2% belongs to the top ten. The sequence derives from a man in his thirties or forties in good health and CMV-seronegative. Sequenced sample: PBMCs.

The CDR3 DNA sequence: TGTGCCAGCAGTGGTCCGGGACAGGGCTCAGATACGCAGTATTTT. Amino acids: CASSGPGQGSDTQYF. The chain employs TRBV6-4 and TRBJ2-3; 9 nucleotides line up with TRBD1. In germline, CDR1 is MRHNA, CDR2 SNTAGT. CDR3 length: 15 amino acids. V trimming: 4 bases; J trimming: 4 bases; junction bases outside the gene matches: 6.